Many counts were recorded for the clone carrying this T cell receptor beta chain. The antigen is unknown. Sample time point: sample taken at primary tumor resection. TCRdb independently ran MiXCR on the 5' RACE reads; one entry per CDR3 protein. The sample lists about 38,000 distinct CDR3 sequences; 6.5% to 9.5% were seen once. These data originate in a study of spatial heterogeneity in lung cancer. Study-level results: Relative to follow-up, resection was when ubiquitous expanded tumor TCRs appeared more in blood.

This CDR3 has 13 amino acids. Germline CDR1 reads SEHNR; CDR2 reads FQNEAQ (reference sequence). Trimming removed 5 bases at V and 9 bases at J, with 14 bases between. The clonotype comes from a male donor with early-stage non-small cell lung cancer. Sequenced here: PBMCs, sampled at surgery. This chain connects TRBV7-9 to TRBJ2-1; D is perhaps TRBD2 (5 bases). The CDR3 loop reads CASSPDVGGEQFF. For the CDR3, the DNA is TGTGCCAGCAGCCCCGACGTAGGAGGTGAGCAGTTCTTC. Full variable domain (outside the CDR3, taken from reference TRBV7-9 and TRBJ2-1): DTGVSQNPRHKITKRGQNVTFRCDPISEHNRLYWYRQTLGQGPEFLTYFQNEAQLEKSRLLSDRFSAERPKGSFSTLEIQRTEQGDSAMYLCASSPDVGGEQFFGPGTRLTVL.